Listed here are 9 T cell receptor beta chains from one sample, sequenced in a study of T cell responses to AZD1222 COVID-19 vaccine. Assay: immunoSEQ multiplex PCR; the TCRdb copy retains only in-frame clones and omits some. The repertoire includes around 100,000 clones, about 89% of them detected once, and around 4.4% sits in the top ten. The input for sequencing was peripheral blood, taken on day 0 of MenACWY control vaccination. The source of these receptors is an adult in good health.

This clone was picked up one time. The chain joins TRBV28 to TRBJ1-2; D might be TRBD1 (5 bases). Trimming removed 2 bases at V and 7 bases at J, with 11 bases between. Germline loops: CDR1 MDHEN, CDR2 SYDVKM. CDR3 length: 13 residues. This CDR3 reads CASSLEGVGGYTF. CDR3 bases: TGTGCCAGCAGTTTAGAAGGGGTTGGTGGCTACACCTTC.

This clone was seen a few times. This sequence joins TRBV12-3 or TRBV12-4 and TRBJ1-2; D perhaps matches TRBD1 (5 bases). Trimming removed 6 bases at V and 3 bases at J, with 8 bases between. The CDR3 contains 12 residues. The DNA of the CDR3 is TGTGCCAGCAGCGAAGGGGACTATGGCTACACCTTC. Its protein product is CASSEGDYGYTF.

On this clone itself: This sample includes further DNA sequences coding for the same CDR3. The rearrangement uses TRBV5-1 and TRBJ1-1; 7 bases fit TRBD1. The J segment lost 5 bases and the V segment lost 0 bases, leaving 4 bases of the junction unmatched. Germline V gene sequence: CDR1 SGHRS, CDR2 YFSETQ. The CDR3 length is 14 residues. The DNA for the CDR3 is TGCGCCAGCAGCTTGGGTGCAGGGGGGACTGAAGCTTTCTTT. The encoded protein is CASSLGAGGTEAFF.

The rearrangement uses TRBV6-5 and TRBJ2-7; tentative D call: TRBD2 (5 bases). The germline gives CDR1 MNHEY, CDR2 SVGAGI. V was clipped by 8 bases and J by 3 bases, with 8 bases between them. The CDR3 runs to 11 residues. As DNA, the CDR3 is TGTGCCAGCTCGGGGTACTACGAGCAGTACTTC. Its translation is CASSGYYEQYF.

The V gene is TRBV27, the J gene TRBJ1-2; no firm D call. The CDR3 totals 14 residues. CDR1 and CDR2 (germline): MNHEY, SMNVEV (reference sequence). Trimming pared 3 bases from V and 4 bases from J, leaving 12 bases between. The CDR3 coding sequence is TGTGCCAGCAGTTTTTACCAATCTGGCTATGGCTACACCTTC. Translated: CASSFYQSGYGYTF.

V usage is TRBV4-3 and J usage is TRBJ2-3, with 7 positions matching TRBD2. Germline CDR1 LGHNA, CDR2 YSLEER. V lost 0 bases, J lost 4 bases, and 4 bases stayed unmatched. CDR3 length: 15 amino acids. CDR3 in DNA: TGCGCCAGCAGCCAAGATTATAGCGGGTCAGATACGCAGTATTTT. Amino acids: CASSQDYSGSDTQYF.

J is TRBJ2-5 and V is TRBV6-5; 8 nucleotides agree with TRBD2. With 2 bases clipped from V and 3 bases from J, the junction kept 5 bases outside the gene matches. This CDR3 has 15 residues. Germline CDR1 and CDR2: MNHEY and SVGAGI. The CDR3, as DNA: TGTGCCAGCAGTTACGGCGGGGGGCTCAAAGAGACCCAGTACTTC. This encodes CASSYGGGLKETQYF.

This sequence joins TRBV29-1 and TRBJ2-5, with D unresolved. Germline values: CDR1 SQVTM, CDR2 ANQGSEA. V was trimmed by 0 bases and J by 0 bases, leaving 2 bases between them. The CDR3 is made up of 12 amino acids. The CDR3, as DNA: TGCAGCGTTGAAGATCACCAAGAGACCCAGTACTTC. The encoded protein is CSVEDHQETQYF.

The chain couples TRBV27 to TRBJ1-6, with 7 nucleotides matching TRBD1. Germline V gene sequence: CDR1 MNHEY, CDR2 SMNVEV (reference sequence). The V gene end was trimmed by 5 bases and the J gene end by 7 bases; junction bases not matched to a gene: 8. This CDR3 region has 15 residues. CDR3 protein: CASSEYRGGNSPLHF. In DNA form, the CDR3 reads TGTGCCAGCAGTGAATACAGGGGAGGAAATTCACCCCTCCACTTT.